This entry lists 13 T cell receptor beta chains sequenced from one sample in a study of molecular identifiers for immune sequencing clone quantification. TCRdb analysed the PCR reads with MiXCR anew, one entry per CDR3 protein. The profile covers approximately 60,000 distinct CDR3 sequences, with around a fifth appearing a single time and 1.1% to 1.5% taken by the ten largest. The sample was naive CD8+ T cells from blood, with Jurkat cell RNA spiked in. Subset indicated: FACS-sorted CD8+CD4-CCR7+CD45RA+ naive T cells. Every receptor here comes from a human donor in good health. Some libraries in this study had Jurkat cell RNA spiked in.

This clonotype was found many times. The chain has TRBV6-5 and TRBJ2-5, with D perhaps assigned TRBD1 or TRBD2 (5 bases each). Trimming stripped 0 bases from V and 4 bases from J, with 15 bases between. This CDR3 contains 16 residues. CDR1 and CDR2 (germline): MNHEY, SVGAGI. The CDR3: CASSYSGVRGGETQYF. The CDR3 DNA is TGTGCCAGCAGTTACTCGGGGGTCCGGGGTGGAGAGACCCAGTACTTC.

About this clonotype: This clone may be a read error of a much larger clone one base away. The V gene is TRBV7-9, the J gene TRBJ2-7, with D perhaps matching TRBD1 (5 bases). This CDR3 has 13 amino acids. Germline CDR1 SEHNR, CDR2 FQNEAQ (reference sequence). Deletions cut 5 bases from V and 2 bases from J, with 10 bases between. The CDR3: CASSAGFPYEQYF. The CDR3 bases are TGTGCCAGCAGCGCAGGGTTTCCCTACGAGCAGTACTTC.

This clonotype was picked up many times. CDR3: CASSPSWTLMSTGELFF. Written as DNA, the CDR3 is TGTGCCAGCAGTCCTTCGTGGACACTGATGAGCACCGGGGAGCTGTTTTTT. The chain couples TRBV27 to TRBJ2-2; TRBD1 is a possible D gene (5 bases). V was clipped by 5 bases and J by 4 bases, with 20 bases between them. The CDR3 is 17 amino acids. Per the germline V gene, CDR1 is MNHEY and CDR2 is SMNVEV (reference sequence).

V usage is TRBV6-6 and J usage is TRBJ2-5; TRBD1 is a possible D gene (5 bases). V lost 0 bases to trimming and J lost 5 bases, with 10 bases between them. Germline V gene lookup returns CDR1 MNHNY and CDR2 SVGAGI (reference sequence). There are 14 residues in the CDR3. CDR3 in DNA: TGTGCCAGCAGTTACTCGAAAGGGGTGGAGACCCAGTACTTC. Protein sequence: CASSYSKGVETQYF.

This clonotype was found many times. The chain carries TRBV30 and TRBJ1-1; TRBD1 agrees at 10 bases. Germline V lookup: CDR1 GTSNPN, CDR2 SVGIG (reference sequence). Germline trimming cut 4 bases from V and 5 bases from J; bases unmatched to any gene: 4. The CDR3 is 13 amino acids. CDR3 sequence: CAWIRQGATEAFF. CDR3 sequence (DNA): TGTGCCTGGATAAGACAGGGGGCAACTGAAGCTTTCTTT.

This clonotype was counted at least ten times. The gene calls are TRBV28 and TRBJ1-2, with unresolved D. V was clipped by 3 bases and J by 8 bases, with 13 bases between them. Per the germline V gene, CDR1 is MDHEN and CDR2 is SYDVKM. The CDR3 loop spans 13 amino acids. The CDR3 spells CASSLGSLKGYTF. The CDR3 region has the DNA TGTGCCAGCAGTTTGGGGTCGCTCAAGGGCTACACCTTC.

V usage is TRBV19 and J usage is TRBJ2-7; D call uncertain. The CDR3 loop spans 12 amino acids. Trimming removed 3 bases from V and 4 bases from J, with 7 bases in between. Germline assignment: CDR1 LNHDA and CDR2 SQIVND (reference sequence). CDR3 DNA: TGTGCCAGTAGTATCAGTGGGTACGAGCAGTACTTC. Translated: CASSISGYEQYF.

This clonotype was counted ten times or more. The chain employs TRBV4-1 and TRBJ2-7; TRBD1 agrees at 8 bases. CDR1 MGHRA and CDR2 YSYEKL come from the germline V gene. The length of the CDR3 is 15 residues. Losses at the gene ends were 0 bases for V and 4 bases for J; bases not matched to a gene: 5. CDR3 bases: TGCGCCAGCAGCCAAGACCGGACAGGGAAATACGAGCAGTACTTC. It specifies CASSQDRTGKYEQYF.

This clonotype was recorded many times. The V call is TRBV20-1, the J call TRBJ2-7, with 10 bases aligning to TRBD2. Germline V gives CDR1 DFQATT, CDR2 SNEGSKA (reference sequence). The CDR3 runs 17 residues. V was pared by 0 bases and J by 3 bases, with 11 bases of the junction left unmatched. CDR3 protein: CSARDYDTSGTIYEQYF. The DNA for the CDR3 is TGCAGTGCTAGAGATTACGATACTAGCGGGACTATCTACGAGCAGTACTTC.

This clonotype was seen at least ten times. The genes are TRBV27 and TRBJ2-7; TRBD2 matches at 13 bases. Germline V gene lookup returns CDR1 MNHEY and CDR2 SMNVEV (reference sequence). V dropped 3 bases and J dropped 2; count of bases not matched to a gene: 1. This CDR3 comprises 15 residues. The CDR3 protein is CASSLTSGGTYEQYF. The CDR3 DNA sequence: TGTGCCAGCAGTTTGACTAGCGGGGGGACCTACGAGCAGTACTTC.

This clonotype was seen ten or more times. The rearrangement links TRBV14 to TRBJ2-1; 10 bases match TRBD2. J gave up 5 bases and V 0 bases, and 13 bases lay outside the gene matches. This CDR3 comprises 19 residues. Germline CDR1 and CDR2: SGHDN and FVKESK. The CDR3 reads CASSQDYFARTSGNNEQFF. The CDR3 DNA sequence: TGTGCCAGCAGCCAAGATTATTTTGCCCGGACTAGCGGTAACAATGAGCAGTTCTTC.

This clonotype was counted a few times. A single base separates this from a much larger clone, so it may be a read error. The chain recombines TRBV6-5 with TRBJ2-5, with a possible D match to TRBD2 (6 bases). Germline values: CDR1 MNHEY, CDR2 SVGAGI. The CDR3 has 13 residues. CDR3 protein: CASSPRGQETQHF. The CDR3 nucleotides are TGTGCCAGCAGCCCGCGGGGCCAAGAGACCCAGCACTTC.

This clonotype was recorded many times. This chain uses TRBV15 with TRBJ1-1; D is ambiguous. The germline V gene has CDR1 LNHNV and CDR2 YYDKDF (reference sequence). The CDR3 has 13 residues. V was clipped by 5 bases and J by 3 bases, with 10 bases between them. The DNA for the CDR3 is TGTGCCACCAGCCTGTCTAGGGACACTGAAGCTTTCTTT. It codes for CATSLSRDTEAFF. Full variable domain (missing parts from reference TRBV15 and TRBJ1-1): DAMVIQNPRYQVTQFGKPVTLSCSQTLNHNVMYWYQQKSSQAPKLLFHYYDKDFNNEADTPDNFQSRRPNTSFCFLDIRSPGLGDTAMYLCATSLSRDTEAFFGQGTRLTVV.